This record covers a single T cell receptor beta chain. Its antigen is unknown. Per-nucleotide qualities are absent, and no much larger clonotype sits a single base away. The sample is drawn from a study of blood T cell repertoires in COVID-19 (dated by TCRdb to the early 2020s). Concerning the study at large: Collaborator samples came from the United States, Italy and Spain and covered acute and convalescent phases of COVID-19. Where available, HLA class I and class II types were taken from metadata supplied by the sample provider and were not determined by assay-based typing. The prospective study material was composed of cDNA or gDNA derived from T cells, B-cell-depleted T cells, or PBMCs. Samples were obtained from the ongoing ImmuneRACE study (first 160 participants) and from approximately 1,200 subjects provided by 6 global collaborators. The repertoires were released in a freely available public database meant as a resource for research on the immune response to SARS-CoV-2. Subjects who had been exposed to COVID-19, were actively infected with it, or had recovered from it provided the deeply sampled blood TCRbeta repertoires that made up the dataset. Nearly every sample came with metadata listing a de-identified subject ID, COVID-19 status, age in years and sex. What the research found in general, with its limitations: How much clinical and demographic metadata was included differed by source and by participant, and the metadata was provided uncurated.

The cysteine opens and the phenylalanine closes a CDR3 of 13 amino acids. This entry keeps only the CDR3 DNA: 39 bases, framed from base 1. V is reduced by 5 bases and J by 0 bases, leaving a spacing of 8 bases between them. The germline V gene (reference sequence) provides CDR1 PRHDT and CDR2 FYEKMQ. The immunoSEQ Assay, a bias-controlled multiplex PCR, was used to amplify TCRbeta CDR3 regions from genomic DNA. The paper's processing steps were these. Nucleated cell counts per sample were estimated from amplification of reference gene primers within the assay. To quantify the absolute abundance of each unique TCRbeta CDR3 rearrangement, sequence reads were collapsed and filtered. For each sample, productive Simpson clonality was calculated as the square root of Simpson's diversity index over productive rearrangements. Entries here come from immuneACCESS through TCRdb and include only in-frame sequences with V and J called. Some clones fail to appear in such tables; in the studies checked, an unresolved V gene covers under half of the shortfall, and the cause of the remainder is unknown. V and J calls and clone size follow that table, whereas D and trimming were derived from the DNA. This sample comprises 350,000 to 450,000 clones, approximately 91% of them detected only once. The ten largest make up 0.8% to 0.9% of the sample.

Participants in the prospective study were aged roughly 18 to 100 years, lived in 20 to 25 United States geographic areas, and enrolled through a virtual design. In the prospective study, participants were assigned to cohorts based on the clinical history participants reported in a screening survey and a study questionnaire. Exposed participants had been in contact with someone with a PCR-confirmed or clinician-diagnosed COVID-19 case within 2 weeks of study entry. Mobile phlebotomists in the prospective study collected whole blood, serum and a nasopharyngeal or oropharyngeal swab from every participant. Prospective study participants could optionally give additional blood draws and questionnaires over an approximately 2-month period. Blood samples from the prospective study were shipped frozen or at room temperature prior to DNA extraction.

The sequence was obtained from a woman aged 40 to 50 who had been exposed to COVID-19. Sequencing used PBMCs or T cells enriched from blood (not recorded which). The chain links TRBV13 with TRBJ2-7; the D gene assignment is ambiguous. In nucleotides, the sequence is TGTGCCAGCAGCCTAACTGGCTCCTACGAGCAGTACTTC. Its protein product is CASSLTGSYEQYF.